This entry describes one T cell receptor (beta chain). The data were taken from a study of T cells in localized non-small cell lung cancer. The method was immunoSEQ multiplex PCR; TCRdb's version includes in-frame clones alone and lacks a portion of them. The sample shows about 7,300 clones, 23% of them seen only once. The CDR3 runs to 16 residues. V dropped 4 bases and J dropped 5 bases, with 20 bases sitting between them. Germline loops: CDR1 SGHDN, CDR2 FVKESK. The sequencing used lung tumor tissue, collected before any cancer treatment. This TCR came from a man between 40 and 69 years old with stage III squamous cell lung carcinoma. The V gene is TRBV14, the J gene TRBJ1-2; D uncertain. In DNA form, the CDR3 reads TGTGCCAGCAGCCCCCTTGGGCCAGCAGTCGGTTATGGCTACACCTTC. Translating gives CASSPLGPAVGYGYTF.